This T cell receptor (beta chain) was profiled in a study of blood T cell repertoires in COVID-19. Background on the study: Acute-phase and convalescent COVID-19 samples originated in the United States, Italy and Spain.

Looked up from germline, CDR1 is SSHAT and CDR2 is FNYEAQ (reference sequence). CDR3 length equals 15 residues. V lost 5 bases, J lost 2 bases, and 9 bases stayed unmatched. This clone appeared once. Under the authors' procedure: How many nucleated cells were present was estimated from reference gene primer amplification. Assay: immunoSEQ multiplex PCR; the TCRdb copy retains only in-frame clones and omits some. V, J and clone size were drawn from that table, and D and trimming were deduced from the DNA. The sample consists of more than 150,000 clones, roughly 80% of them appearing once. What was sequenced was peripheral blood. The rearrangement links TRBV7-7 to TRBJ2-7, with 7 bases that match TRBD1. The TCR was taken from a human donor in a cohort sampled during active COVID-19. This CDR3 is CASSIRQGITYEQYF. The DNA of the CDR3 is TGTGCCAGCAGCATCCGACAGGGTATTACCTACGAGCAGTACTTC.